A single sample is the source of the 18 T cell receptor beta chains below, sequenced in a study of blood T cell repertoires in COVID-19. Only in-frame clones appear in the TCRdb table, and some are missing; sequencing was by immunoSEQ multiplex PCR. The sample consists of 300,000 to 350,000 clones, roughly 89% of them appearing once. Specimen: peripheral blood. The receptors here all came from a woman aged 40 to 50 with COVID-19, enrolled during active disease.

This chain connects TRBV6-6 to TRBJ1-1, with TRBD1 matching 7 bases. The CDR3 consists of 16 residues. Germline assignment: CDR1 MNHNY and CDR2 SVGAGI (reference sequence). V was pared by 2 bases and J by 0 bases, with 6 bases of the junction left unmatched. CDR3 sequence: CASSYPVDRLNTEAFF. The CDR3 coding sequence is TGTGCCAGCAGTTACCCCGTGGACAGGTTGAACACTGAAGCTTTCTTT.

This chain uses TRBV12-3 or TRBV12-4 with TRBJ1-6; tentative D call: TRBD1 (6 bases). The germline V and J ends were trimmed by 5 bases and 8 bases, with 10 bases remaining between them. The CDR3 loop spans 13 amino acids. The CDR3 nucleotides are TGTGCCAGCAGTACGGACAGTGATTCACCCCTCCACTTT. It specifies CASSTDSDSPLHF.

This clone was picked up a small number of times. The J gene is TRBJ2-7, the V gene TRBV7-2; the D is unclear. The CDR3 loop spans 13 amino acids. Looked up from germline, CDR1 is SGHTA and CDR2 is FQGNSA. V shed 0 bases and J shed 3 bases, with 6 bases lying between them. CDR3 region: CASSLAPGYEQYF. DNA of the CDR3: TGTGCCAGCAGCTTAGCCCCAGGCTACGAGCAGTACTTC.

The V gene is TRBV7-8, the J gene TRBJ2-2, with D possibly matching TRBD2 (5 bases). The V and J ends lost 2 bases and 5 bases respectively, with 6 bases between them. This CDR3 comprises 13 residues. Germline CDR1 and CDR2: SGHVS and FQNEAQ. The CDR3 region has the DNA TGTGCCAGCAGCTTAAGGGAGACCGGGGAGCTGTTTTTT. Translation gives CASSLRETGELFF.

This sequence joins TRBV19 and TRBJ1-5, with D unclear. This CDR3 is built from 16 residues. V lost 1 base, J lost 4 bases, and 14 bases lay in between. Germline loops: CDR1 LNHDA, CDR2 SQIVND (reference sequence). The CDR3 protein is CASSIVAHAGNQPQHF. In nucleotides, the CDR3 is TGTGCCAGTAGTATAGTAGCCCACGCGGGTAATCAGCCCCAGCATTTT.

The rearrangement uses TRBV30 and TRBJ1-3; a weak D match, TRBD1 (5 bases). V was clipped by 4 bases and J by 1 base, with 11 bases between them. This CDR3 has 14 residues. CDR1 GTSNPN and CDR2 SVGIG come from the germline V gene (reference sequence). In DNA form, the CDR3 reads TGTGCCTGGACCCTTGGGGGGTCTGGAAACACCATATATTTT. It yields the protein CAWTLGGSGNTIYF.

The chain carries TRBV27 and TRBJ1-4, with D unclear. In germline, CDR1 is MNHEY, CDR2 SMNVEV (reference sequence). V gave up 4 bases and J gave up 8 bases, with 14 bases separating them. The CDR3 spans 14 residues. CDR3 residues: CASSSTVGGEKLFF. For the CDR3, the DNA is TGTGCCAGCAGTTCAACAGTAGGAGGAGAAAAACTGTTTTTT.

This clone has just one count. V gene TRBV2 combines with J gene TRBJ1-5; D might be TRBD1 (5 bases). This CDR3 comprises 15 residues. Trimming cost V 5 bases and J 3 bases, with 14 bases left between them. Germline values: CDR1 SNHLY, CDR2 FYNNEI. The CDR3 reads CASSTGPPANQPQHF. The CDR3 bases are TGTGCCAGCAGTACAGGACCCCCCGCCAATCAGCCCCAGCATTTT.

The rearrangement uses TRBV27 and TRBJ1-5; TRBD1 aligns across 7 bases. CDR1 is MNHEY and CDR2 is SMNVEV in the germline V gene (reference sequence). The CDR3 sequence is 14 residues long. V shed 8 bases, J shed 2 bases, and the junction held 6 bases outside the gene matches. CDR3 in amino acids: CASSSTGRNQPQHF. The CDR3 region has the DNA TGTGCCAGCTCTTCGACAGGGCGCAATCAGCCCCAGCATTTT.

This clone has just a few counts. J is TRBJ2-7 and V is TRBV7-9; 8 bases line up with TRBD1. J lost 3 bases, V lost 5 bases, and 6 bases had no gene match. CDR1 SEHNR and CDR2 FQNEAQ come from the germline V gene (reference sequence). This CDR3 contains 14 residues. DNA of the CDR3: TGTGCCAGCAGCCCAGGGGGCCCTATCTACGAGCAGTACTTC. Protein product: CASSPGGPIYEQYF.

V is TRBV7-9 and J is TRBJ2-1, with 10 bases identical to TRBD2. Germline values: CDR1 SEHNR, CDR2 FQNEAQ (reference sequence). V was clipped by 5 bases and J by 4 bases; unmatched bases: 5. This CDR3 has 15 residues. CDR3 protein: CASSPSGSFYNEQFF. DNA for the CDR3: TGTGCCAGCAGCCCTAGCGGGAGCTTTTACAATGAGCAGTTCTTC. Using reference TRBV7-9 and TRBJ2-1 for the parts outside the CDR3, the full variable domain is DTGVSQNPRHKITKRGQNVTFRCDPISEHNRLYWYRQTLGQGPEFLTYFQNEAQLEKSRLLSDRFSAERPKGSFSTLEIQRTEQGDSAMYLCASSPSGSFYNEQFFGPGTRLTVL.

CDR3 region: CASSVQVQTSLKTNEQFF. CDR3 in DNA: TGTGCCAGCAGCGTACAAGTTCAAACTAGCTTGAAGACCAATGAGCAGTTCTTC. V and J are TRBV9 and TRBJ2-1, with D perhaps TRBD2 (6 bases). The CDR3 has 18 amino acids. CDR1 is SGDLS, CDR2 YYNGEE, per germline. V lost 1 base to trimming and J lost 6 bases, with 23 bases between them.

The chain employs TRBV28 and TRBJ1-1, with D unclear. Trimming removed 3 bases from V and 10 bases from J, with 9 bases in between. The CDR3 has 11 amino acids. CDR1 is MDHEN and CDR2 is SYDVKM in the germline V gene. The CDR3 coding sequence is TGTGCCAGCAGTTTTGGTAGGAGAGCTTTCTTT. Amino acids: CASSFGRRAFF. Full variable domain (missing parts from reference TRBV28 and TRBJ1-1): DVKVTQSSRYLVKRTGEKVFLECVQDMDHENMFWYRQDPGLGLRLIYFSYDVKMKEKGDIPEGYSVSREKKERFSLILESASTNQTSMYLCASSFGRRAFFGQGTRLTVV.

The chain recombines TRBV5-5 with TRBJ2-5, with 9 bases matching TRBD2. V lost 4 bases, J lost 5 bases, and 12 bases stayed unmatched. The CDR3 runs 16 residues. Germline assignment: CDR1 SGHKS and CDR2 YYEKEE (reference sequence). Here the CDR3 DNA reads TGTGCCAGCAGCGCGGTATTAGCGGGAGCGGGGGAGACCCAGTACTTC. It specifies CASSAVLAGAGETQYF. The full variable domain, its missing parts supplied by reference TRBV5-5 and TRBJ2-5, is DAGVTQSPTHLIKTRGQQVTLRCSPISGHKSVSWYQQVLGQGPQFIFQYYEKEERGRGNFPDRFSARQFPNYSSELNVNALLLGDSALYLCASSAVLAGAGETQYFGPGTRLLVL.

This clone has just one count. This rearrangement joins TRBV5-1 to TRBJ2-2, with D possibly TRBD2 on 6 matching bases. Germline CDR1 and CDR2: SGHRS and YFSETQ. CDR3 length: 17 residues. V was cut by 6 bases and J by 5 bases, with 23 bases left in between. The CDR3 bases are TGCGCCAGCACCCGGAGGGTCGGACACCGGACAACCGGGGAGCTGTTTTTT. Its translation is CASTRRVGHRTTGELFF. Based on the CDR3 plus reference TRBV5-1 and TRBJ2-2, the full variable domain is KAGVTQTPRYLIKTRGQQVTLSCSPISGHRSVSWYQQTPGQGLQFLFEYFSETQRNKGNFPGRFSGRQFSNSRSEMNVSTLELGDSALYLCASTRRVGHRTTGELFFGEGSRLTVL.

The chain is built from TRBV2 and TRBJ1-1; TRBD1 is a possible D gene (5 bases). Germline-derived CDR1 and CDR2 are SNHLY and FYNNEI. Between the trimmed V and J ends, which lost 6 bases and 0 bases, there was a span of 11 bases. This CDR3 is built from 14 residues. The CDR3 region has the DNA TGTGCCAGCAGCGCGACAGTAGTGAACACTGAAGCTTTCTTT. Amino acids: CASSATVVNTEAFF.

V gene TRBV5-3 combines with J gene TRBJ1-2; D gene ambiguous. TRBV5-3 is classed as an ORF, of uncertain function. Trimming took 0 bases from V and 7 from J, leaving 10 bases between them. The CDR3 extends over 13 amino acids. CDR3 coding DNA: TGTGCCAGAAGCTTGGGACAACCGTCTGGCTACACCTTC. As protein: CARSLGQPSGYTF.

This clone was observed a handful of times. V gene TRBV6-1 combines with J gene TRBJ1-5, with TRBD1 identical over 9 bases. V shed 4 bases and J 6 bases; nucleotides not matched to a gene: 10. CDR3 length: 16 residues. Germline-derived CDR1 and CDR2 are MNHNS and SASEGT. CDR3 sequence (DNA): TGTGCCAGCAGTGGGATGCCGGGACAGGGTGGTCAGCCCCAGCATTTT. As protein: CASSGMPGQGGQPQHF.